This T cell receptor beta chain was retrieved from a study of blood T cell repertoires in COVID-19. Study overall: Italy, Spain and the United States were the sources of the convalescent and acute COVID-19 samples. T cells, B-cell-depleted T cells, or PBMCs supplied cDNA or gDNA.

Those enrolled in Seattle joined during active infection and were followed longitudinally afterward. Repertoires were generated with immunoSEQ multiplex PCR, while TCRdb's copy carries only in-frame clones and drops some. The sample holds 100,000 to 150,000 clones, over 85% seen once. The CDR3 is 13 residues long. The V gene's germline CDR1 is SEHNR and CDR2 FQNEAQ (reference sequence). Deletions cut 3 bases from V and 0 bases from J, with 5 bases between. The clonotype was recovered from a man in his 60s with COVID-19, enrolled during active disease. This chain uses TRBV7-9 with TRBJ1-2; D remains ambiguous. Sequenced material: peripheral blood. CDR3 DNA: TGTGCCAGCAGCTTGCAGTCTAACTATGGCTACACCTTC. Translating gives CASSLQSNYGYTF.